This TCR beta chain was observed in a study of cytomegalovirus exposure and HLA in healthy donors. General study points: A later analysis linked 15,000 to 20,000 TCR beta sequences to HLA alleles at 0.05 false discovery rate.

PCR amplification relied on 60 Vbeta primers (plus 13 Jbeta primers). The repertoire was sequenced with immunoSEQ multiplex PCR; TCRdb's copy has only in-frame clones and lacks some. The table includes approximately 210,000 clones, about four fifths detected once. Germline V lookup: CDR1 MNHNS, CDR2 SASEGT. This CDR3 spans 14 amino acids. V lost 1 base and J 13 bases, leaving 17 bases between the germline ends. On this clone itself: Its antigen is currently unknown.

This receptor was obtained from a woman aged 45-65 years in good health and CMV-seronegative. The chain links TRBV6-1 to TRBJ2-1; tentatively, D is TRBD1 (6 bases). The sequenced sample consisted of PBMCs. CDR3 DNA sequence: TGTGCCAGCAGTGAAGGACAGGTGTCCGGTATTCAGTTCTTC. Its translation is CASSEGQVSGIQFF.